The 10 T cell receptor beta chains below were found in one sample sequenced in a study of shared clonotypes between healthy human individuals. Sequencing used immunoSEQ multiplex PCR; TCRdb keeps in-frame clones, though not all of them. The sample shows hundreds of thousands of clones, 92% of them seen only once. Cells designated naive CD8 were CD45RO-negative and were positively selected for CCR7, with terminally differentiated effector memory CD45RA+ cells excluded. Specimen: naive CD8+ T cells sorted from blood. The receptors originated from a man younger than 45 in good health.

The chain carries TRBV15 and TRBJ2-1; tentatively, D is TRBD2 (5 bases). Germline V gene sequence: CDR1 LNHNV, CDR2 YYDKDF (reference sequence). The CDR3 runs 17 residues. Trimming removed 3 bases at V and 0 bases at J, with 15 bases between. This chain's CDR3 is CATSRLTLGSSYNEQFF. CDR3 bases: TGTGCCACCAGCAGGTTAACCCTAGGGAGCTCCTACAATGAGCAGTTCTTC.

The chain links TRBV6-5 to TRBJ2-3, with 9 nucleotides matching TRBD2. The length of the CDR3 is 13 residues. Germline V gene sequence: CDR1 MNHEY, CDR2 SVGAGI. The junction had 2 bases not matched to a gene; V was cut back by 5 bases and J by 5 bases. The DNA for the CDR3 is TGTGCCAGCAGTCTAGCGGGAAGAGATACGCAGTATTTT. Its translation: CASSLAGRDTQYF.

This chain connects TRBV28 to TRBJ2-3, with D hard to call. The CDR3 loop spans 13 amino acids. V was trimmed by 3 bases and J by 5 bases, leaving 9 bases between them. In germline, CDR1 is MDHEN, CDR2 SYDVKM. CDR3 in amino acids: CASSLSGLDTQYF. Here the CDR3 DNA reads TGTGCCAGCAGTTTGTCAGGTCTAGATACGCAGTATTTT.

This clone was recorded once. This rearrangement joins TRBV5-1 to TRBJ2-2, with 8 bases lining up with TRBD2. This CDR3 has 17 residues. The V gene end was trimmed by 5 bases and the J gene end by 6 bases; junction bases not matched to a gene: 15. The V gene's germline CDR1 is SGHRS and CDR2 YFSETQ. CDR3 in amino acids: CASSETGTRGSAGELFF. CDR3 DNA: TGCGCCAGCAGTGAGACCGGGACTAGAGGTTCCGCCGGGGAGCTGTTTTTT.

V gene TRBV7-9 combines with J gene TRBJ1-1, with D uncertain. Trimming stripped 0 bases from V and 0 bases from J, with 11 bases between. The CDR3 loop spans 16 amino acids. Germline lookup yields CDR1 SEHNR and CDR2 FQNEAQ (reference sequence). CDR3 DNA: TGTGCCAGCAGCTTAGCTCCAGTGGCCTTGAACACTGAAGCTTTCTTT. Its protein product is CASSLAPVALNTEAFF. The variable domain in full, completed from reference TRBV7-9 and TRBJ1-1, reads DTGVSQNPRHKITKRGQNVTFRCDPISEHNRLYWYRQTLGQGPEFLTYFQNEAQLEKSRLLSDRFSAERPKGSFSTLEIQRTEQGDSAMYLCASSLAPVALNTEAFFGQGTRLTVV.

The chain links TRBV29-1 to TRBJ2-7, with D possibly being TRBD1 or TRBD2 (5 bases each). V was shortened by 3 bases and J by 4 bases, with 19 bases between the two germline ends. This CDR3 is 15 amino acids long. The V gene's germline CDR1 is SQVTM and CDR2 ANQGSEA. The CDR3 reads CSVDLRSRGGYEQYF. The CDR3 bases are TGCAGCGTTGACCTACGGTCGAGGGGCGGGTACGAGCAGTACTTC.

This clone has more than one count but fewer than ten. The chain employs TRBV7-9 and TRBJ1-5; D unclear. Germline V gene data show CDR1 as SEHNR and CDR2 as FQNEAQ (reference sequence). The CDR3 has 15 residues. V was pared by 1 base and J by 0 bases, with 7 bases between. As DNA, the CDR3 is TGTGCCAGCAGCTTAGGGCAGGCTAGCAATCAGCCCCAGCATTTT. Its protein product is CASSLGQASNQPQHF.

This CDR3 is CASSAGTYSYEQYF. The CDR3 nucleotides are TGCGCCAGCAGTGCCGGGACATACTCCTACGAGCAGTACTTC. This chain connects TRBV10-1 to TRBJ2-7; TRBD1 might be the D (6 bases). Germline V gene sequence: CDR1 WNHNN, CDR2 SYGVQD (reference sequence). The CDR3 runs 14 residues. V lost 4 bases and J 0 bases, leaving 10 bases between the germline ends.

V and J are TRBV5-4 and TRBJ2-2, with TRBD2 matching 11 bases. After removal of 2 bases from V and 7 bases from J, the junction contained 10 bases not matched to a gene. Germline V gene sequence: CDR1 SGHNT, CDR2 YYREEE (reference sequence). CDR3 length equals 17 residues. As DNA, the CDR3 is TGTGCCAGCAGCTTATACACTAGCGGGAGTCAAGGCGGGGAGCTGTTTTTT. Translated: CASSLYTSGSQGGELFF.

This clone was detected once. V and J are TRBV9 and TRBJ2-1, with 10 bases lining up with TRBD2. With V trimmed by 4 bases and J by 8 bases, 12 bases remained unmatched. Germline loops: CDR1 SGDLS, CDR2 YYNGEE. The CDR3 runs to 16 residues. The CDR3 region has the DNA TGTGCCAGCAGCTCCCCGCCTAGCGGGAGTTCCCATGAGCAGTTCTTC. Translating gives CASSSPPSGSSHEQFF.